The source of this T cell receptor (beta chain) is a study of T-cell memory formation after mild COVID-19. Study findings and constraints: Second-wave clones peaking on day 37 lacked confirmed SARS-CoV-2 specificity. The study detected some responding clones in pre-infection memory, suggesting cross-reactive memory joined.

The trim removed 4 bases at V and 5 bases at J, leaving 6 bases unmatched. CDR3 length: 15 amino acids. Germline CDR1 is LGHNA and CDR2 is YSLEER. This clonotype was picked up a small number of times. Its specificity is unknown. TCR alpha and TCR beta cDNA libraries carrying sample barcodes and UMIs came from 5'RACE with constant-segment primers. One entry per CDR3 protein results from TCRdb running MiXCR on the 5' RACE reads. The data show around 220,000 distinct CDR3 sequences, about 17% seen once. Sequenced sample: PBMCs or a T cell subset sorted from them (not recorded which). The source is a man younger than 30 who had mild COVID-19 (a few samples of this study predate the infection). Cell type and time point are not known. V usage is TRBV4-3 and J usage is TRBJ2-2; 8 bases are a match to TRBD2. As DNA, the CDR3 is TGCGCCAGCAGCCGGCGGGGGGCGGGGACCGGGGAGCTGTTTTTT. Its protein is CASSRRGAGTGELFF.